The next 10 T cell receptor beta chains were all read from a single sample in a study of metastatic and nonmetastatic thyroid tumors. MiXCR was used by TCRdb to re-call the PCR reads. This table holds about 6,200 clones, about 30% found once. None of the patients had undergone any treatment ahead of thyroid surgery. Sequencing used adjacent normal tissue. These receptors were taken from a female donor with papillary thyroid cancer or a benign thyroid nodule (not recorded which). Some clones in this sample may be carry-over from other donors' samples.

This chain connects TRBV20-1 to TRBJ1-2; 8 nucleotides align to TRBD1. The V gene end was trimmed by 5 bases and the J gene end by 7 bases; junction bases not matched to a gene: 3. Germline CDR1 is DFQATT and CDR2 is SNEGSKA (reference sequence). The CDR3 has 11 residues. CDR3 nucleotides: TGCAGTGCTTCAGGGACAGGTGGCTACACCTTC. Its protein is CSASGTGGYTF.

The V call is TRBV2, the J call TRBJ2-7; 7 nucleotides agree with TRBD2. V trimming: 7 bases; J trimming: 3 bases; junction bases outside the gene matches: 9. Germline CDR1 and CDR2: SNHLY and FYNNEI. This CDR3 is 14 amino acids long. The CDR3 loop is CASTSEASGYEQYF. CDR3 nucleotide sequence: TGTGCCAGCACATCGGAGGCTAGCGGCTACGAGCAGTACTTC.

V and J are TRBV11-2 and TRBJ2-1, with unresolved D. The germline V gene has CDR1 SGHAT and CDR2 FQNNGV. With 5 bases removed from V and 5 bases from J, the gap between germline ends came to 19 bases. The CDR3 has 16 amino acids. The CDR3 coding sequence is TGTGCCAGCAGCCTCCAGTCTCAAGTGGGGAACAATGAGCAGTTCTTC. Amino acids: CASSLQSQVGNNEQFF.

The sample holds a few counts of this clone. This chain uses TRBV6-2 or TRBV6-3 with TRBJ1-1; possible D gene TRBD1, 6 bases. The V end lost 8 bases, the J end lost 5 bases, and 15 bases lay between the germline ends. There are 13 residues in the CDR3. CDR1 and CDR2 (germline): MNHEY, SVGEGT. CDR3 residues: CASGYRVVTEAFF. CDR3 nucleotide sequence: TGTGCCAGCGGGTACAGGGTTGTTACTGAAGCTTTCTTT.

There are a few counts of this clone. The V and J genes are TRBV12-3 or TRBV12-4 and TRBJ2-6; D gene uncertain. V was shortened by 6 bases and J by 11 bases, with 14 bases between the two germline ends. The CDR3 length is 13 residues. CDR3: CASRALNTDVLTF. The CDR3 bases are TGTGCCAGCAGGGCCCTAAACACGGACGTCCTGACTTTC.

This chain links TRBV20-1 with TRBJ1-2, with D possibly being TRBD1 (6 bases). Germline lookup yields CDR1 DFQATT and CDR2 SNEGSKA (reference sequence). This CDR3 has 13 residues. V lost 3 bases to trimming and J lost 4 bases, with 12 bases between them. For the CDR3, the DNA is TGCAGTGCTAGTGCCAGGGGTAGCTATGGCTACACCTTC. Protein sequence: CSASARGSYGYTF.

The chain recombines TRBV24-1 with TRBJ2-6; a possible D gene is TRBD1 (5 bases). V dropped 5 bases and J dropped 4 bases, with 14 bases sitting between them. Germline-derived CDR1 and CDR2 are KGHDR and SFDVKD. The CDR3 length is 16 residues. The CDR3 protein is CATSAAPGSGANVLTF. DNA of the CDR3: TGTGCCACCAGTGCCGCCCCAGGGTCCGGGGCCAACGTCCTGACTTTC.

The V and J genes are TRBV6-1 and TRBJ2-1; D is unresolved. Germline V CDR1 and CDR2: MNHNS, SASEGT. V was shortened by 6 bases and J by 2 bases, with 8 bases between the two germline ends. The length of the CDR3 is 13 residues. Here the CDR3 DNA reads TGTGCCAGCAGCGACTTAGCCTACAATGAGCAGTTCTTC. This sequence encodes CASSDLAYNEQFF.

Judged by abundance, this clone is hyperexpanded. The chain joins TRBV12-3 or TRBV12-4 to TRBJ2-1, with TRBD2 identical over 12 bases. The J segment lost 10 bases and the V segment lost 6 bases, leaving 10 bases of the junction unmatched. The CDR3 is 15 amino acids. The CDR3, as DNA: TGTGCCAGCAGCCCAATATCTAGCGGGAGGGAAGAGCAGTTCTTC. Encoded protein: CASSPISSGREEQFF.

The V call is TRBV27, the J call TRBJ2-1; 9 bases agree with TRBD2. CDR3 length equals 15 residues. V trimming: 8 bases; J trimming: 8 bases; junction bases outside the gene matches: 13. Germline CDR1 and CDR2: MNHEY and SMNVEV (reference sequence). The CDR3 DNA is TGTGCCAGCGGGGGGGCGGGAGGGCTAAGGGATGAGCAGTTCTTC. It specifies CASGGAGGLRDEQFF.